The clone carrying this T cell receptor (beta chain) was counted a single time. This record comes from a study of OX40 agonist ivuxolimab in advanced cancers. Assay: immunoSEQ multiplex PCR; the TCRdb copy retains only in-frame clones and omits some. This table holds 20,000 or so clones, around 80% found once. The CDR3 has 14 residues. The V gene lost 5 bases and the J gene lost 0 bases, with 8 bases spanning the gap. Germline V gives CDR1 MGHRA, CDR2 YSYEKL. The sequence was obtained from an adult with an advanced solid tumor such as melanoma, head and neck, liver or kidney cancer. This rearrangement joins TRBV4-1 to TRBJ1-5, with D unclear. The starting material was CD4+ or CD8+ T cells sorted from blood, obtained in a trial of the OX40 agonist ivuxolimab. The CDR3 DNA sequence: TGCGCCAGCAGCACAAAAAATAGCAATCAGCCCCAGCATTTT. Translation: CASSTKNSNQPQHF.